This T cell receptor beta chain came from a study of response to subunit inactivated influenza vaccine. Study-wide points: Few new T cells, the authors suggested, are recruited by each seasonal influenza vaccination.

The CDR3 length is 13 residues. Germline loops: CDR1 SQVTM, CDR2 ANQGSEA. TCRdb reprocessed the RT-PCR reads via MiXCR and lists one record per CDR3 protein. The data contain 600,000 to 850,000 distinct CDR3 sequences, less than 15% of them seen just once; the ten biggest clones take up approximately 7.6%. Regarding this clonotype: Its antigen remains unknown. Since a much larger clone is just one base distant, this may be a read error.

The rearrangement links TRBV29-1 to TRBJ2-1; D is undetermined. The sequences come from PBMCs from blood, collected 14 to 15 days before vaccination. The sequence derives from a man aged 45-65 years who received an inactivated influenza vaccine. CDR3 protein: CGVLVRTYNEQFF. The CDR3 coding sequence is TGCGGCGTTCTAGTGAGGACCTACAATGAGCAGTTCTTC.